This passage covers 17 T cell receptor beta chains from one sample sequenced in a study of shared clonotypes between healthy human individuals. The repertoire was sequenced with immunoSEQ multiplex PCR; TCRdb's copy has only in-frame clones and lacks some. In the table there are millions of clones, roughly 94% of which are singletons. Sequencing used naive CD4+ T cells sorted from blood. Subset indicated: CD45RA+ positively selected. These receptors were taken from a man in his late teens or twenties in good health.

The chain carries TRBV30 and TRBJ2-3; D is undetermined. Trimming removed 5 bases at V and 2 bases at J, with 14 bases between. The CDR3 runs 14 residues. The germline V gene has CDR1 GTSNPN and CDR2 SVGIG (reference sequence). The CDR3 is CAWSVGGPTDTQYF. CDR3 nucleotide sequence: TGTGCCTGGTCTGTTGGCGGACCCACAGATACGCAGTATTTT.

This sequence joins TRBV18 and TRBJ2-7; D is possibly TRBD2 (5 bases). Per the germline V gene, CDR1 is KGHSH and CDR2 is LQKENI. V was trimmed by 3 bases and J by 4 bases, leaving 13 bases between them. The CDR3 contains 14 residues. In nucleotides, the CDR3 is TGTGCCAGCTCACCCCCGGGATACCGATACGAGCAGTACTTC. It specifies CASSPPGYRYEQYF.

The gene calls are TRBV2 and TRBJ2-7; D is perhaps TRBD2 (5 bases). Looked up from germline, CDR1 is SNHLY and CDR2 is FYNNEI. The CDR3 loop spans 12 amino acids. V lost 10 bases, J lost 1 base, and 11 bases lay in between. The CDR3 loop reads CATRGQSYEQYF. The DNA of the CDR3 is TGTGCCACACGAGGGCAGTCCTACGAGCAGTACTTC.

The chain carries TRBV27 and TRBJ2-7; D not certain. Trimming pared 5 bases from V and 0 bases from J, leaving 11 bases between. The CDR3 consists of 14 residues. From germline, CDR1 is MNHEY and CDR2 SMNVEV (reference sequence). CDR3: CASSPQPSSYEQYF. The CDR3 bases are TGTGCCAGCAGTCCACAACCGAGCTCCTACGAGCAGTACTTC.

This chain uses TRBV15 with TRBJ2-7, with D uncertain. CDR3 size: 14 residues. V lost 0 bases to trimming and J lost 3 bases, with 9 bases between them. Germline V gene sequence: CDR1 LNHNV, CDR2 YYDKDF (reference sequence). CDR3 loop: CATSREKMNYEQYF. The CDR3, as DNA: TGTGCCACCAGCAGAGAAAAAATGAACTACGAGCAGTACTTC.

This sequence joins TRBV7-8 and TRBJ2-5; 10 positions match TRBD2. The V segment lost 7 bases and the J segment 4 bases; nucleotides outside the gene matches: 9. Germline assignment: CDR1 SGHVS and CDR2 FQNEAQ. This CDR3 is 15 amino acids long. CDR3 DNA: TGTGCCAGCAACTTTTCTAGCGGGGGTGGAGAGACCCAGTACTTC. This gives the protein CASNFSSGGGETQYF. Combining the CDR3 with reference TRBV7-8 and TRBJ2-5 gives the whole variable domain GAGVSQSPRYKVAKRGQDVALRCDPISGHVSLFWYQQALGQGPEFLTYFQNEAQLDKSGLPSDRFFAERPEGSVSTLKIQRTQQEDSAVYLCASNFSSGGGETQYFGPGTRLLVL.

J is TRBJ2-5 and V is TRBV5-1, with D unresolved. In germline, CDR1 is SGHRS, CDR2 YFSETQ. V was pared by 5 bases and J by 1 base, with 6 bases between. The CDR3 totals 12 residues. The CDR3 loop is CASRDLQETQYF. The CDR3 nucleotides read TGCGCCAGCAGGGACCTCCAAGAGACCCAGTACTTC.

Notes on this clone: Other DNA sequences from this sample encode an identical CDR3 as well. The chain uses TRBV6-5 and TRBJ1-4; D not resolved. Germline V gene lookup returns CDR1 MNHEY and CDR2 SVGAGI. V was cut by 0 bases and J by 0 bases, with 5 bases left in between. CDR3 length: 15 amino acids. The CDR3 here is CASSYSGTTNEKLFF. Here the CDR3 DNA reads TGTGCCAGCAGTTACTCAGGCACAACTAATGAAAAACTGTTTTTT.

V is TRBV2 and J is TRBJ2-3; 7 bases fit TRBD2. Germline trimming cut 2 bases from V and 2 bases from J; bases unmatched to any gene: 10. The CDR3 totals 17 residues. Germline V gene sequence: CDR1 SNHLY, CDR2 FYNNEI. In DNA form, the CDR3 reads TGTGCCAGCAGTGAAATACTTCCCGGGACTAACACAGATACGCAGTATTTT. Its translation is CASSEILPGTNTDTQYF.

This chain connects TRBV28 to TRBJ1-4, with D unresolved. Germline CDR1 MDHEN, CDR2 SYDVKM. CDR3 length: 16 amino acids. Trimming left V 6 bases short and J 7 bases short, with 21 bases between. The CDR3 reads CASRTSGVGIGEKLFF. The CDR3, as DNA: TGTGCCAGCAGGACCTCTGGGGTAGGGATAGGTGAAAAACTGTTTTTT.

About this clone itself: Different DNA sequences within this sample yield the same CDR3. This sequence joins TRBV13 and TRBJ2-7; D remains unclear. Trimming took 2 bases from V and 1 from J, leaving 6 bases between them. The CDR3 is 13 residues long. Per germline, CDR1 PRHDT and CDR2 FYEKMQ (reference sequence). The CDR3 sequence: CASSLQRSYEQYF. CDR3 sequence (DNA): TGTGCCAGCAGCTTACAAAGATCCTACGAGCAGTACTTC.

This chain uses TRBV27 with TRBJ1-2; D remains ambiguous. V was cut by 3 bases and J by 0 bases, with 5 bases left in between. CDR1 MNHEY and CDR2 SMNVEV come from the germline V gene (reference sequence). The CDR3 contains 13 residues. CDR3 region: CASSFEANYGYTF. The CDR3 DNA is TGTGCCAGCAGTTTTGAAGCTAACTATGGCTACACCTTC.

As for this clone: Other DNA variants within this sample encode the same CDR3. V gene TRBV5-1 combines with J gene TRBJ2-1; D perhaps matches TRBD2 (6 bases). This CDR3 region has 14 residues. V gave up 1 base and J gave up 5 bases, with 10 bases separating them. Germline loops: CDR1 SGHRS, CDR2 YFSETQ. CDR3 loop: CASSLTAGNNEQFF. The CDR3 coding sequence is TGCGCCAGCAGCTTGACAGCGGGCAACAATGAGCAGTTCTTC. The full variable domain, in which reference TRBV5-1 and TRBJ2-1 provide the parts outside the CDR3, is KAGVTQTPRYLIKTRGQQVTLSCSPISGHRSVSWYQQTPGQGLQFLFEYFSETQRNKGNFPGRFSGRQFSNSRSEMNVSTLELGDSALYLCASSLTAGNNEQFFGPGTRLTVL.

V usage is TRBV5-4 and J usage is TRBJ2-5; weak D call: TRBD2 (6 bases). Germline CDR1 and CDR2: SGHNT and YYREEE (reference sequence). The CDR3 length is 14 residues. Between the trimmed V and J ends, which lost 3 bases and 5 bases, there was a span of 14 bases. CDR3 protein: CASSSREGRETQYF. The CDR3 nucleotides are TGTGCCAGCAGCTCCCGAGAGGGGAGGGAGACCCAGTACTTC.

This chain joins TRBV27 and TRBJ1-5; no firm D call. Between the trimmed V and J ends, which lost 0 bases and 4 bases, there was a span of 10 bases. The CDR3 is made up of 15 amino acids. From germline, CDR1 is MNHEY and CDR2 SMNVEV (reference sequence). As DNA, the CDR3 is TGTGCCAGCAGTTTATCTTCGACGGGGAATCAGCCCCAGCATTTT. Translation gives CASSLSSTGNQPQHF.

Concerning this clone: This may be a read error, as it is one base from a much larger clone. The chain couples TRBV7-6 to TRBJ2-5; D call uncertain. The germline gives CDR1 SGHVS, CDR2 FNYEAQ. The CDR3 runs 11 residues. V was cut by 2 bases and J by 3 bases, with 1 base left in between. The CDR3, as DNA: TGTGCCAGCAGCTTAAAAGAGACCCAGTACTTC. It specifies CASSLKETQYF.

V usage is TRBV6-5 and J usage is TRBJ1-5; D is unclear. Deletions cut 6 bases from V and 3 bases from J, with 12 bases between. The CDR3 is 14 amino acids. The V gene's germline CDR1 is MNHEY and CDR2 SVGAGI. CDR3 sequence (DNA): TGTGCCAGCAGCGTGGACGGCCCCAATCAGCCCCAGCATTTT. Its protein product is CASSVDGPNQPQHF.